Detailed here is one T cell receptor beta chain. No antigen is known for it. Sequencing used immunoSEQ multiplex PCR; TCRdb keeps in-frame clones, though not all of them. Of some 17,000 clones in the sample, about 85% were seen once. The data were obtained in a study of OX40 agonist ivuxolimab in advanced cancers. Study in general: Intravenous ivuxolimab at 0.01 to 10 mg/kg was given to patients every 2 weeks.

Findings and limits, study-wide: Expanded clones were, on average, more numerous among CD8+ T cells than CD4+. Clonal expansion from baseline to week 6 occurred in both CD4+ and CD8+ T cells.

With 1 base removed from V and 6 bases from J, the gap between germline ends came to 9 bases. This CDR3 contains 14 residues. Germline V gene data show CDR1 as SEHNR and CDR2 as FQNEAQ (reference sequence). The clonotype comes from an adult with an advanced solid tumor such as melanoma, head and neck, liver or kidney cancer. V is TRBV7-9 and J is TRBJ2-2; D not certain. Sequenced material: CD4+ or CD8+ T cells sorted from blood, taken in a trial of the OX40 agonist ivuxolimab. In nucleotides, the CDR3 is TGTGCCAGCAGCTTAGTATCGTCGGCCGGGGAGCTGTTTTTT. Amino acids: CASSLVSSAGELFF.